A single sample gave rise to the 8 T cell receptor beta chains below, sequenced in a study of control samples from healthy donors and cancer patients (dated by TCRdb to about 2020). The method was the immunoSEQ multiplex PCR assay. TCRdb provides this immuneACCESS table in a form limited to in-frame rearrangements. Some clones are lacking; in checked studies, under half of them reflect an unresolved V gene, and why the rest are absent is not known. The sample table lists around 190,000 clones, almost 90% of them with a count of one. Roughly 1.5% of the sample comes from the top ten. The sample taken for sequencing was blood. These receptors were taken from a woman aged 45-65 years in good health.

The rearrangement joins TRBV28 to TRBJ1-1; D ambiguous. Looked up from germline, CDR1 is MDHEN and CDR2 is SYDVKM. The CDR3 runs 12 residues. V gave up 7 bases and J gave up 3 bases, with 9 bases separating them. CDR3 DNA: TGTGCCAGCACCGTCCCCTACACTGAAGCTTTCTTT. Translation: CASTVPYTEAFF.

V and J are TRBV14 and TRBJ1-2; D not resolved. There are 15 residues in the CDR3. V shed 0 bases and J shed 4 bases, with 12 bases lying between them. From germline, CDR1 is SGHDN and CDR2 FVKESK. CDR3 in DNA: TGTGCCAGCAGCCAAGAGGACGGAAAAATCTATGGCTACACCTTC. Translating gives CASSQEDGKIYGYTF.

In regard to this clone: At one end, the junction sequence differs from germline, possibly due to a read error. This chain uses TRBV6-5 with TRBJ1-4, with D maybe TRBD1 (6 bases). The CDR3 runs 15 residues. In germline, CDR1 is MNHEY, CDR2 SVGAGI. CDR3 in DNA: TGTGCCAGCAGTGACTCGGGGGGCCTAAATGAAAAACTGTTTTTT. Protein sequence: CASSDSGGLNEKLFF.

The J gene is TRBJ1-5, the V gene TRBV12-3 or TRBV12-4; no clear D gene. The CDR3 has 13 residues. Trimming stripped 1 base from V and 8 bases from J, with 9 bases between. The DNA for the CDR3 is TGTGCCAGCAGTTTAGGGACCCAGGAGCCCCAGCATTTT. Amino acids: CASSLGTQEPQHF.

The chain joins TRBV3-1 (or the pseudogene TRBV3-2) to TRBJ2-4, with 13 bases lining up with TRBD2. CDR1 and CDR2 (germline): LGHDT, YNNKEL (reference sequence). The trim removed 3 bases at V and 7 bases at J, leaving 12 bases unmatched. CDR3 length: 18 amino acids. This CDR3 is CASSQGWTSGSKGNIQYF. CDR3 DNA: TGTGCCAGCAGCCAGGGGTGGACTAGCGGGAGTAAGGGGAACATTCAGTACTTC.

This sequence joins TRBV11-1 and TRBJ2-1; TRBD2 matches 12 bases. The CDR3 is 15 amino acids. V was pared by 3 bases and J by 7 bases, with 4 bases of the junction left unmatched. The germline V gene has CDR1 SGHAT and CDR2 FQDESV (reference sequence). The CDR3 coding sequence is TGTGCCAGCAGCTTGACTAGCGGGGGTGGGAATGAGCAGTTCTTC. This sequence encodes CASSLTSGGGNEQFF.

This chain uses TRBV28 with TRBJ2-7, with D possibly called TRBD1 or TRBD2 (5 bases each). The V gene lost 7 bases and the J gene lost 2 bases, with 12 bases spanning the gap. Germline CDR1 is MDHEN and CDR2 is SYDVKM. CDR3 length: 13 residues. The CDR3 nucleotides are TGTGCCAGCACTCCCAGGGAGCCCTACGAGCAGTACTTC. This sequence encodes CASTPREPYEQYF.

The chain has TRBV7-3 and TRBJ2-5; TRBD1 agrees at 7 bases. The CDR3 is made up of 15 amino acids. The V segment lost 5 bases and the J segment 8 bases; nucleotides outside the gene matches: 14. CDR1 SGHTA and CDR2 FQGTGA come from the germline V gene. CDR3 residues: CASSPTGVQFRTQYF. For the CDR3, the DNA is TGTGCCAGCAGCCCTACAGGGGTGCAATTTCGTACCCAGTACTTC.